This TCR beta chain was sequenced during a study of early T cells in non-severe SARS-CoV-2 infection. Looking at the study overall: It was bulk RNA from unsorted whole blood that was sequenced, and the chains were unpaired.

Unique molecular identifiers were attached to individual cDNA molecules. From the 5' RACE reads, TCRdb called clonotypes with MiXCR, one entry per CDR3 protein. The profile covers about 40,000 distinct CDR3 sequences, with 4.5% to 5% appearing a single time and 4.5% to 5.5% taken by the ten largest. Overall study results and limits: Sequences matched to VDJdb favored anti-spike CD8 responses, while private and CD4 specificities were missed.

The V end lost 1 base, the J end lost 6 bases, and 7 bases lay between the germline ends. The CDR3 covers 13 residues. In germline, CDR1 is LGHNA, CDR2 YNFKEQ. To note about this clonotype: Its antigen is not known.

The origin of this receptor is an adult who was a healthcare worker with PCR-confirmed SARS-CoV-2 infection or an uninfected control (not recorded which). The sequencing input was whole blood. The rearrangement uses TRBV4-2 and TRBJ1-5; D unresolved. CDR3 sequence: CASSQGKGQPQHF. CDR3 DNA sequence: TGTGCCAGCAGCCAAGGAAAGGGTCAGCCCCAGCATTTT.